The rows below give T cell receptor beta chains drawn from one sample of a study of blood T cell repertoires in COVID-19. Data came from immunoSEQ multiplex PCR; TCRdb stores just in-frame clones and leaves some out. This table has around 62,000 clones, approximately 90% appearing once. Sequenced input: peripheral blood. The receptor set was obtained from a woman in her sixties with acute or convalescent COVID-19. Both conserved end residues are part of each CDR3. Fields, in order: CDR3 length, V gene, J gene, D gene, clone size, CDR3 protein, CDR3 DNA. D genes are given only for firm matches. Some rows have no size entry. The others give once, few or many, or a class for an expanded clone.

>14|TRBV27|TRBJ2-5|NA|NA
CASSPYERRETQYF
TGTGCCAGCAGTCCCTACGAACGCCGAGAGACCCAGTACTTC
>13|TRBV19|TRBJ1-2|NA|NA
CASTRIFGYGYTF
TGTGCCAGTACGCGGATATTTGGGTATGGCTACACCTTC
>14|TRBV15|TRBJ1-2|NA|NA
CATSRPRTDYGYTF
TGTGCCACCAGCAGACCCCGGACAGACTATGGCTACACCTTC
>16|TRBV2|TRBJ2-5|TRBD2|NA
CASSEYTSGKQETQYF
TGTGCCAGCAGTGAATATACTAGCGGGAAACAAGAGACCCAGTACTTC
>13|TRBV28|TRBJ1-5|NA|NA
CASTEDSNQPQHF
TGTGCCAGCACAGAGGATAGCAATCAGCCCCAGCATTTT
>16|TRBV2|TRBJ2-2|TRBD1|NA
CASKRGPASGTGELFF
TGTGCCAGCAAGAGGGGGCCCGCGTCGGGCACCGGGGAGCTGTTTTTT
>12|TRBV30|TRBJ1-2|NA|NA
CAWSEIFYGYTF
TGTGCCTGGAGCGAGATATTCTATGGCTACACCTTC
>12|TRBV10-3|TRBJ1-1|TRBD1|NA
CAISGTGLEAFF
TGTGCCATCAGTGGGACAGGACTTGAAGCTTTCTTT
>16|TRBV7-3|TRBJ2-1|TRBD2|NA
CASSLRVLAGYNEQFF
TGTGCCAGCAGCTTAAGGGTACTAGCGGGTTACAATGAGCAGTTCTTC
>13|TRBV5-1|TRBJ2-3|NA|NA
CASSRDITDTQYF
TGCGCCAGCAGTCGGGACATCACAGATACGCAGTATTTT
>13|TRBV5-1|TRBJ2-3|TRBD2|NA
CASSSGGPDTQYF
TGCGCCAGCAGCTCGGGGGGTCCAGATACGCAGTATTTT
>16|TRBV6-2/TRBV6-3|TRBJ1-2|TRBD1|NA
CASSYPNDRANYGYTF
TGTGCCAGCAGTTACCCCAACGACAGGGCGAACTATGGCTACACCTTC
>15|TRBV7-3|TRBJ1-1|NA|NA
CASSFNLQGRTEAFF
TGTGCCAGCAGCTTCAATTTACAGGGAAGGACTGAAGCTTTCTTT
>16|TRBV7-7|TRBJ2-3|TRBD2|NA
CASSVGLAGGPDTQYF
TGTGCCAGCAGCGTTGGGCTAGCGGGGGGTCCAGATACGCAGTATTTT
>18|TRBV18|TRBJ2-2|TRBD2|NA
CASSPASGGLANTGELFF
TGTGCCAGCTCACCTGCCAGCGGGGGCCTCGCGAACACCGGGGAGCTGTTTTTT
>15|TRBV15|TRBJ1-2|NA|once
CATSSISGVNYGYTF
TGTGCCACCAGCAGTATCTCCGGGGTAAACTATGGCTACACCTTC
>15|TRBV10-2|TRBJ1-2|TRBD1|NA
CASSPPQTGAYGYTF
TGCGCCAGCAGCCCTCCGCAGACAGGGGCCTATGGCTACACCTTC
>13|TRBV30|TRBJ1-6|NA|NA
CAWSLDRHSPLHF
TGTGCCTGGAGTTTGGACAGACATTCACCCCTCCACTTT
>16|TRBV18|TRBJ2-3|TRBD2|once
CASSPLSSGNTDTQYF
TGTGCCAGCTCACCTCTGTCTAGCGGTAACACAGATACGCAGTATTTT
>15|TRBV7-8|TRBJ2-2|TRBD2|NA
CASSLRTRDPGELFF
TGTGCCAGCAGCCTAAGGACTAGGGATCCCGGGGAGCTGTTTTTT
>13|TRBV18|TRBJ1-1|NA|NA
CASSLGVVTEAFF
TGTGCCAGCTCGTTAGGGGTGGTCACTGAAGCTTTCTTT
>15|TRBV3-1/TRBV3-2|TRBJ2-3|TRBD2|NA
CASSLGLASTDTQYF
TGTGCCAGCAGCTTGGGACTAGCGAGCACAGATACGCAGTATTTT
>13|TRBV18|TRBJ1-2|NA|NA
CASSQKEAYGYTF
TGTGCCAGCTCGCAGAAGGAGGCCTATGGCTACACCTTC
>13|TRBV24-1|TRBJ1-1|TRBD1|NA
CATRATGSTEAFF
TGTGCCACCAGAGCGACAGGGTCTACTGAAGCTTTCTTT
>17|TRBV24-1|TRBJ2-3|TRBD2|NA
CATSDSGTSSFGDTQYF
TGTGCCACCAGTGATTCCGGGACTAGCTCATTTGGAGATACGCAGTATTTT